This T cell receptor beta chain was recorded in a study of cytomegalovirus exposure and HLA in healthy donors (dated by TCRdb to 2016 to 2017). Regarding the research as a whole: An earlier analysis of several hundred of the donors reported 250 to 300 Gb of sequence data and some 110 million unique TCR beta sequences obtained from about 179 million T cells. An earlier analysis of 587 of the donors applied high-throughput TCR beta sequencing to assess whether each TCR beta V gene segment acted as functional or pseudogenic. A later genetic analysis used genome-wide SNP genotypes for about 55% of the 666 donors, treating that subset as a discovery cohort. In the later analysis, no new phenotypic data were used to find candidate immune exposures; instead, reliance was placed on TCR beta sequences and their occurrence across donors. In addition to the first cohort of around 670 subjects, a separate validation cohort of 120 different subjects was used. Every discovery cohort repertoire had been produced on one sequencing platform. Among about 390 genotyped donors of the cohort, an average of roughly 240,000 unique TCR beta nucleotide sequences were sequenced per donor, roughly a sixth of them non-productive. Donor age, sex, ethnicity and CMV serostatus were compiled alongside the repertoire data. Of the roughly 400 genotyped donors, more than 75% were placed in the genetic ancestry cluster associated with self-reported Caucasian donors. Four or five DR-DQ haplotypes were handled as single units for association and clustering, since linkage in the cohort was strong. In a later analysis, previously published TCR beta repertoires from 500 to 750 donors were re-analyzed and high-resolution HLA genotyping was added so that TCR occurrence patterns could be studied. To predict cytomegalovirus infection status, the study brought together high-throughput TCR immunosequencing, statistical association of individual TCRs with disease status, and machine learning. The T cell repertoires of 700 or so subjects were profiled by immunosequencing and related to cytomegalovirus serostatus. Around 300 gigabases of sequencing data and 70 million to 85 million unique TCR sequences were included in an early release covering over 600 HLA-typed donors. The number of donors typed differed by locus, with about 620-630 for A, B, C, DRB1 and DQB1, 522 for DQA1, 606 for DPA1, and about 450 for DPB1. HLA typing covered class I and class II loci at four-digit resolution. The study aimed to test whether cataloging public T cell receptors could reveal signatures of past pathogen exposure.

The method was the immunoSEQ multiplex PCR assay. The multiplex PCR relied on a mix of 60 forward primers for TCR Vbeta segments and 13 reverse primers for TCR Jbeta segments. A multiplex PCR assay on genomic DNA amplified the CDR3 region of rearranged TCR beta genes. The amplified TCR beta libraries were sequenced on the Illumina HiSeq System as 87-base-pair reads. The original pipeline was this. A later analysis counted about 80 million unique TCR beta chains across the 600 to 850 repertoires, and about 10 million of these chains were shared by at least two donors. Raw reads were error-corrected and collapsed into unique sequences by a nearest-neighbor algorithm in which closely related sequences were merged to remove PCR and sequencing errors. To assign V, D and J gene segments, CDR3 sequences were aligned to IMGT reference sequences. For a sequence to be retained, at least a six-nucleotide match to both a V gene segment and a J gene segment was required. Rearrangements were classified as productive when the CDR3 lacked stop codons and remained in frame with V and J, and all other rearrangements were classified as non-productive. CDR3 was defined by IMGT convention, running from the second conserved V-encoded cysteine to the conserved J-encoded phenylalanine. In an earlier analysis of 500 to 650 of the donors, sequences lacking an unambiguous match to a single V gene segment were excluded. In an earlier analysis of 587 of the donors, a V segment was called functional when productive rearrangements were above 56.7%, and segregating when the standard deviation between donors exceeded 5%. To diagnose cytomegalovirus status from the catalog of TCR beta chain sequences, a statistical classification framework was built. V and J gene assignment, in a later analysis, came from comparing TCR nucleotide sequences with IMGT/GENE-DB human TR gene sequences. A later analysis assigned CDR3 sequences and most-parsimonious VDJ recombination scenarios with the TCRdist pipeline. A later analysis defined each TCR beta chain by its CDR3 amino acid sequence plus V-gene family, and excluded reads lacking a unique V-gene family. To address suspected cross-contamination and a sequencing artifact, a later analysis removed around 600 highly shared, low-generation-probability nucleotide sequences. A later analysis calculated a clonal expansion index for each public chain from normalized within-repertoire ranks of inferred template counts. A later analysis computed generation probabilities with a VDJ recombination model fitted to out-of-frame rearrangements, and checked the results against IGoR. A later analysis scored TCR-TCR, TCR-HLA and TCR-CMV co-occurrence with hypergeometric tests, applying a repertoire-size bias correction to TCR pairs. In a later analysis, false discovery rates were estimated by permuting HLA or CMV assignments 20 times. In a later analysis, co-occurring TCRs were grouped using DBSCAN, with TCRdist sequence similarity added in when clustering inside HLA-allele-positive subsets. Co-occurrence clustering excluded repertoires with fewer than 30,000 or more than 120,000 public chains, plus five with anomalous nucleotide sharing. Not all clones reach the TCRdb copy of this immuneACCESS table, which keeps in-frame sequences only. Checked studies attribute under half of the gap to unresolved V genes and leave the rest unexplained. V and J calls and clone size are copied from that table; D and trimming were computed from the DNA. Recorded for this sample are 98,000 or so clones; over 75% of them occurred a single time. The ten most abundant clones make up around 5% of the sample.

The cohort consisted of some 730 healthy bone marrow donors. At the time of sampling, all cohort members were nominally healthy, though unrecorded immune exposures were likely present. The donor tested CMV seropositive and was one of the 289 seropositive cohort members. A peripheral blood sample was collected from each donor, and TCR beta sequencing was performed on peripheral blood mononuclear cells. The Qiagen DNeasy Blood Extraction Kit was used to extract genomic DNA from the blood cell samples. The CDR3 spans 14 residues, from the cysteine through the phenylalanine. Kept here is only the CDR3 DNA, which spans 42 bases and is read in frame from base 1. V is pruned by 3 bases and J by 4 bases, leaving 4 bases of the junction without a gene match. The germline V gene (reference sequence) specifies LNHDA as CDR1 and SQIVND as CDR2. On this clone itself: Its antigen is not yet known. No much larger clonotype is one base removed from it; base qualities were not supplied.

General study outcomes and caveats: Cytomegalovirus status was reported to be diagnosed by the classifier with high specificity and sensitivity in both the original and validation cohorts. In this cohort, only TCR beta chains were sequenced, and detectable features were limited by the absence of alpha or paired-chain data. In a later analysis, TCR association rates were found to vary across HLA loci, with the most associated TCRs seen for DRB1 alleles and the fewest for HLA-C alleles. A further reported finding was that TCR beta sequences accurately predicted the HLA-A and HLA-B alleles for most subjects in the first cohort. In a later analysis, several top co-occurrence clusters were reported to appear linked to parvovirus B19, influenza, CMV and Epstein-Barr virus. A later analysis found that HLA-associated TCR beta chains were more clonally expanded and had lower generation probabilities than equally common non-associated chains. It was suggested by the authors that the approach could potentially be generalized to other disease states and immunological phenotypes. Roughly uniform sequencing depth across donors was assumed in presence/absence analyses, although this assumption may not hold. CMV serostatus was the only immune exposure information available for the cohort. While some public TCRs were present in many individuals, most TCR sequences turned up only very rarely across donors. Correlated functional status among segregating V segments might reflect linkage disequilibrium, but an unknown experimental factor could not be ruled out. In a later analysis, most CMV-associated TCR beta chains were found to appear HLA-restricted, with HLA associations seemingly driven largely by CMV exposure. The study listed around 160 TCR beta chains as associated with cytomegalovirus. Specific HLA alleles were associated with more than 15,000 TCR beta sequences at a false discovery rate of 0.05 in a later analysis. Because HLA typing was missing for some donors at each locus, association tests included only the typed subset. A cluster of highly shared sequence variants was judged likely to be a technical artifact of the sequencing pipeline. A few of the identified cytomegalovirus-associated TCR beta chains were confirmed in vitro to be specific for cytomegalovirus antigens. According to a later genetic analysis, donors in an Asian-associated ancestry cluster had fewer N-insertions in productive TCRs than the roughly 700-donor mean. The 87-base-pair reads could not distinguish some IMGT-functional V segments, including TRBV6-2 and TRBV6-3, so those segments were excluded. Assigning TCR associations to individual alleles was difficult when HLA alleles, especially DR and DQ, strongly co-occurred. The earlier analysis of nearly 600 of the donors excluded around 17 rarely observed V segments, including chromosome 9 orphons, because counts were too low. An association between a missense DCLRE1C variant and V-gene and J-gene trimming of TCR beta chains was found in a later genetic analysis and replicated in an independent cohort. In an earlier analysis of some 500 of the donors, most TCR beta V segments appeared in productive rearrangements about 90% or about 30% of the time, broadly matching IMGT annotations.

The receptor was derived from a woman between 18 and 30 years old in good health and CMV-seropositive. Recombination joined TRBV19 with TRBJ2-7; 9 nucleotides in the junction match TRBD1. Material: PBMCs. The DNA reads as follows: TGTGCCAGTAGTATCCCCGGGACAGGGTACGAGCAGTACTTC. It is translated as CASSIPGTGYEQYF.